This T cell receptor beta chain was recovered during a study of long-term antiretroviral therapy in people with HIV. Study-wide findings and caveats: Missing from the dataset were any data on ART adherence, viral resistance or therapy changes.

The cryopreserved samples used held roughly 0.9-11 million PBMC prior to extraction of DNA. A word on this clone: The antigen is unknown.

Between the trimmed V and J ends, which lost 1 base and 2 bases, there was a span of 12 bases. This CDR3 region has 15 residues. CDR1 and CDR2 from the germline V gene are LNHDA and SQIVND (reference sequence). It was version v3.0 of the immunoSEQ assay that was run at survey level. Sequencing was intended to reach roughly 35,000-50,000 T-cell genomes per sample. The assay was immunoSEQ multiplex PCR, and TCRdb's table has in-frame clones only and misses some. The table includes approximately 18,000 clones, 91% detected once. The starting material was unsorted PBMCs, obtained 0.6 years after starting antiretroviral therapy. The chain is built from TRBV19 and TRBJ2-7; D may match TRBD1 or TRBD2 (6 bases each). The clonotype originates from a woman aged 40-49 years with HIV. DNA for the CDR3: TGTGCCAGTAGTATAGGTTTGGGGGGCACCTACGAGCAGTACTTC. Protein sequence: CASSIGLGGTYEQYF.